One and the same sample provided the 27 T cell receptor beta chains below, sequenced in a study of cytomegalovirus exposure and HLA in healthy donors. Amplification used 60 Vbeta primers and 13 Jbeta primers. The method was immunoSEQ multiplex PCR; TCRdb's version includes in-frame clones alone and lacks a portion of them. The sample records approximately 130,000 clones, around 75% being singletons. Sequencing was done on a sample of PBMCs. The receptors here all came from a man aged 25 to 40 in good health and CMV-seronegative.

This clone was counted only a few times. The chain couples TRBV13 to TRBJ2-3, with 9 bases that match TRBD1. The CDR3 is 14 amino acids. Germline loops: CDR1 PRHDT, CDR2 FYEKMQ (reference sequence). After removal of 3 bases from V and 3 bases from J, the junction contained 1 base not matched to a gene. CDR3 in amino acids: CASSLGQGTDTQYF. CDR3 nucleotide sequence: TGTGCCAGCAGCTTGGGACAGGGAACAGATACGCAGTATTTT.

CDR3 in DNA: TGTGCCAGCAGCACTACATTGTCAGGGTCCGAGCAGTACTTC. Protein sequence: CASSTTLSGSEQYF. This rearrangement joins TRBV9 to TRBJ2-7; possible D gene TRBD1, 5 bases. The CDR3 is 14 residues long. Germline-derived CDR1 and CDR2 are SGDLS and YYNGEE. V lost 4 bases and J 6 bases, leaving 17 bases between the germline ends.

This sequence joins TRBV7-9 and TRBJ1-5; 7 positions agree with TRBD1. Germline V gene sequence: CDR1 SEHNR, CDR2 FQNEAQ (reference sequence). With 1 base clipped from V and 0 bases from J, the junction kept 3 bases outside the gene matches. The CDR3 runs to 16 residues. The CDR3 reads CASSLGQGTSNQPQHF. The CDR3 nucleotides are TGTGCCAGCAGCTTAGGACAGGGCACTAGCAATCAGCCCCAGCATTTT. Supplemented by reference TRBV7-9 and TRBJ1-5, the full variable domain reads DTGVSQNPRHKITKRGQNVTFRCDPISEHNRLYWYRQTLGQGPEFLTYFQNEAQLEKSRLLSDRFSAERPKGSFSTLEIQRTEQGDSAMYLCASSLGQGTSNQPQHFGDGTRLSIL.

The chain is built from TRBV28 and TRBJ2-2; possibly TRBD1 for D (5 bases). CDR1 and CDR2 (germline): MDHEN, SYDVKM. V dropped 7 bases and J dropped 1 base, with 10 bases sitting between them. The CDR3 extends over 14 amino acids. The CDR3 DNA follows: TGTGCCAGCAATGGAGACAGGAACACCGGGGAGCTGTTTTTT. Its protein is CASNGDRNTGELFF.

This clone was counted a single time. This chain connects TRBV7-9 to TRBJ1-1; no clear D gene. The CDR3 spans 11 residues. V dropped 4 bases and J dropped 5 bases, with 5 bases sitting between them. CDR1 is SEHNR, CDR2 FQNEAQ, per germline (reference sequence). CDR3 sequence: CASSSQTEAFF. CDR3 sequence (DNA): TGTGCCAGCAGCTCCCAGACTGAAGCTTTCTTT.

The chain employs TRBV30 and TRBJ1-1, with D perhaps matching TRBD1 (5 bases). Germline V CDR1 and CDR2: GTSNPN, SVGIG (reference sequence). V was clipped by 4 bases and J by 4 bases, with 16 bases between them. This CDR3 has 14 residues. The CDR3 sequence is CAWTYDSSATEAFF. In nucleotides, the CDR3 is TGTGCCTGGACTTACGACAGCTCCGCCACTGAAGCTTTCTTT.

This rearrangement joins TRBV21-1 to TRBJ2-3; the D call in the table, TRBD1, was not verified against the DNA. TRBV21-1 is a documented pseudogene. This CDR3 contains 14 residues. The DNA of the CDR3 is TGTGCCAGCAGCCAAGGACAGGGCGCAGATACGCAGTATTTT. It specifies CASSQGQGADTQYF.

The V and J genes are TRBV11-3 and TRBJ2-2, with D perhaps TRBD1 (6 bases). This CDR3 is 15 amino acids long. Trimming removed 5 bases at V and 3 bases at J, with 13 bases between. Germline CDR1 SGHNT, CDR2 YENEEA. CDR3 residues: CASSPQYRDTGELFF. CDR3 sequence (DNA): TGTGCCAGCAGCCCGCAGTACAGGGACACCGGGGAGCTGTTTTTT.

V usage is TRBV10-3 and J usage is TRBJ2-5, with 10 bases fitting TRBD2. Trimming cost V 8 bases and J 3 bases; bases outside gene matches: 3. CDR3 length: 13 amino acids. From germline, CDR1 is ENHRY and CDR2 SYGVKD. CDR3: CAIQTSGEETQYF. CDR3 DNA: TGTGCCATCCAAACTAGCGGGGAAGAGACCCAGTACTTC.

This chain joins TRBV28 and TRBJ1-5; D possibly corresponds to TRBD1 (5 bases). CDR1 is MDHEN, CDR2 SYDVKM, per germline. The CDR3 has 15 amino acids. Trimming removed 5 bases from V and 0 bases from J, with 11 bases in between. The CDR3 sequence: CASSPDSDSNQPQHF. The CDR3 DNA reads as TGTGCCAGCAGTCCAGACAGCGATAGCAATCAGCCCCAGCATTTT.

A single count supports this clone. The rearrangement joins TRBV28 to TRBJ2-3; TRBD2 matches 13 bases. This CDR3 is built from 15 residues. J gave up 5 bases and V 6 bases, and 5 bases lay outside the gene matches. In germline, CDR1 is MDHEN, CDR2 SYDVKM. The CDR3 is CASRRTSGRVDTQYF. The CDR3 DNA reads TGTGCCAGCAGGCGAACTAGCGGGAGGGTAGATACGCAGTATTTT. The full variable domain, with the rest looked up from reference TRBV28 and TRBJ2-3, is DVKVTQSSRYLVKRTGEKVFLECVQDMDHENMFWYRQDPGLGLRLIYFSYDVKMKEKGDIPEGYSVSREKKERFSLILESASTNQTSMYLCASRRTSGRVDTQYFGPGTRLTVL.

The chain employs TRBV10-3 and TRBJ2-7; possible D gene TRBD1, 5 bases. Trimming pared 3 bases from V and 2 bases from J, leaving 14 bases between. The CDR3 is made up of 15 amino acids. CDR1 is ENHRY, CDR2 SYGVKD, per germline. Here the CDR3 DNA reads TGTGCCATCAGTGATTCAGGGATGAGTACCTACGAGCAGTACTTC. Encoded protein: CAISDSGMSTYEQYF.

This CDR3 is CASSYRTTAGYGYTF. CDR3 nucleotide sequence: TGTGCCAGCAGTTATCGGACAACGGCTGGGTATGGCTACACCTTC. V usage is TRBV6-5 and J usage is TRBJ1-2, with D maybe TRBD1 (5 bases). V lost 3 bases to trimming and J lost 5 bases, with 16 bases between them. Germline V gene lookup returns CDR1 MNHEY and CDR2 SVGAGI. The CDR3 totals 15 residues.

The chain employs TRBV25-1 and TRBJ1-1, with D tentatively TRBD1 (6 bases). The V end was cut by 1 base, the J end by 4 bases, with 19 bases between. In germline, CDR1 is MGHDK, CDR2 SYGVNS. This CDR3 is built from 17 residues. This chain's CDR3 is CASSESGRGGRSTEAFF. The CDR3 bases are TGTGCCAGCAGTGAATCTGGGAGGGGGGGGCGCAGCACTGAAGCTTTCTTT.

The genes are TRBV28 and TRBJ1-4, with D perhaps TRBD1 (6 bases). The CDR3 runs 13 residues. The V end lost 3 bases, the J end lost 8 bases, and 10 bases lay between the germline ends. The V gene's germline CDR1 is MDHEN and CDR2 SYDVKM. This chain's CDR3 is CASSFGGEEKLFF. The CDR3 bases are TGTGCCAGCAGTTTTGGGGGCGAGGAAAAACTGTTTTTT. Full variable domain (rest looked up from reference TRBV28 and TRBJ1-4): DVKVTQSSRYLVKRTGEKVFLECVQDMDHENMFWYRQDPGLGLRLIYFSYDVKMKEKGDIPEGYSVSREKKERFSLILESASTNQTSMYLCASSFGGEEKLFFGSGTQLSVL.

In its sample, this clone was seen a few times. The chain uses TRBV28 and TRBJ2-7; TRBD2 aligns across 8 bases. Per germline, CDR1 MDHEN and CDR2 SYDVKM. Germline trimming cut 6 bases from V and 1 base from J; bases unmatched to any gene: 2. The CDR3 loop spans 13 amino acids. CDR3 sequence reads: CASRSGGSYEQYF. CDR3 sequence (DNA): TGTGCCAGCAGGAGCGGGGGTTCCTACGAGCAGTACTTC.

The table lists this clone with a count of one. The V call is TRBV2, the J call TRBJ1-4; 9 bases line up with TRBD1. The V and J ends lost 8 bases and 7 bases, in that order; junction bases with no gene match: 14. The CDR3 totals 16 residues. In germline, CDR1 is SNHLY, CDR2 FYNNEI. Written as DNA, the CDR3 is TGTGCCAGCTCACAGAATGTGGGACAGGGACGTGAAAAACTGTTTTTT. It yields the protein CASSQNVGQGREKLFF.

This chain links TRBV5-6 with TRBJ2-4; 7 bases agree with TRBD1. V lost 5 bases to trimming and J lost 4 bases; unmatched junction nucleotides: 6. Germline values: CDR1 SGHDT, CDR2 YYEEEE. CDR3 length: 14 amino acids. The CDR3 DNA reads TGTGCCAGCAGGGAGTACAGGGGTAAAAACATTCAGTACTTC. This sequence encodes CASREYRGKNIQYF.

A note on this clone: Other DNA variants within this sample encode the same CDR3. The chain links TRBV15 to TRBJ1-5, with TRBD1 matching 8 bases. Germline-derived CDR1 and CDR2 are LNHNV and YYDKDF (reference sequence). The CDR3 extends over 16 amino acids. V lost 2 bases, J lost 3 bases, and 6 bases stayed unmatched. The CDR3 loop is CATSRRRQGSNQPQHF. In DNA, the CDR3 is TGTGCCACCAGCAGACGCCGACAGGGGTCCAATCAGCCCCAGCATTTT. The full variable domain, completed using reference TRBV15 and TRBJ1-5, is DAMVIQNPRYQVTQFGKPVTLSCSQTLNHNVMYWYQQKSSQAPKLLFHYYDKDFNNEADTPDNFQSRRPNTSFCFLDIRSPGLGDTAMYLCATSRRRQGSNQPQHFGDGTRLSIL.

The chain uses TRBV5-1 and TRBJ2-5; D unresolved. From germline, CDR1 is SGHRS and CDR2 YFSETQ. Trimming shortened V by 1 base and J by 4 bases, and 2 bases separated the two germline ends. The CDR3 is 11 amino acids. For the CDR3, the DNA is TGCGCCAGCAGCTTGCGAGAGACCCAGTACTTC. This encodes CASSLRETQYF.

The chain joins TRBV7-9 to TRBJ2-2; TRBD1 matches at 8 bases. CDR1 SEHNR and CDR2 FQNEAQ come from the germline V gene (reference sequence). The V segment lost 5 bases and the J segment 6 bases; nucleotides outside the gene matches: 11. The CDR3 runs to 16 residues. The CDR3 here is CASSPQGDLSAGELFF. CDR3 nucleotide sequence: TGTGCCAGCAGCCCACAGGGGGACCTATCCGCCGGGGAGCTGTTTTTT.

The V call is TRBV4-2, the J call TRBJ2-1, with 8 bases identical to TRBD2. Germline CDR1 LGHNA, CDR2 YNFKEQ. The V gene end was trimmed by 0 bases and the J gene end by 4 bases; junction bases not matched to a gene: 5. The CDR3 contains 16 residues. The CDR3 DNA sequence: TGTGCCAGCAGCCAAGATGGCGGGGGGCCATACAATGAGCAGTTCTTC. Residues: CASSQDGGGPYNEQFF.

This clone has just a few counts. The CDR3 nucleotides read TGTGCCAGCAGCGCGGAGGGGGCGGATTACAATGAGCAGTTCTTC. Translation gives CASSAEGADYNEQFF. The V and J genes are TRBV9 and TRBJ2-1, with D perhaps matching TRBD1 (7 bases). From germline, CDR1 is SGDLS and CDR2 YYNGEE. V was pared by 3 bases and J by 4 bases, with 14 bases between. The CDR3 is 15 amino acids.

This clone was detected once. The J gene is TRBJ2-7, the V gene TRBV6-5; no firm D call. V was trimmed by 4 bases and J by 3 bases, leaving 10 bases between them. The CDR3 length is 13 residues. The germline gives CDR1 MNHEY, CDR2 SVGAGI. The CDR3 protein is CASSSPTIYEQYF. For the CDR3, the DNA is TGTGCCAGCAGTTCACCTACTATCTACGAGCAGTACTTC.

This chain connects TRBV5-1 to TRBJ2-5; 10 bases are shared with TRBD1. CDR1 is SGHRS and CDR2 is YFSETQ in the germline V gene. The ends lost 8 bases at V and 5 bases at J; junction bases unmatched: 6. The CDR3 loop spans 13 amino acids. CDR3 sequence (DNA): TGCGCCAGTACGACAGGGGGCGGCGAGACCCAGTACTTC. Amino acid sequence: CASTTGGGETQYF.

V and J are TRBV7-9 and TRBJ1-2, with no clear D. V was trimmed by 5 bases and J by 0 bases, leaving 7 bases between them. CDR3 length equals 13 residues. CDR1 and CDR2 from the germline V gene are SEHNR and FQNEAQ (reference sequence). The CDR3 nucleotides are TGTGCCAGCAGCAAAGCTTCTAACTATGGCTACACCTTC. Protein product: CASSKASNYGYTF. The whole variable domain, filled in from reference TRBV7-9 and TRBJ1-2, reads DTGVSQNPRHKITKRGQNVTFRCDPISEHNRLYWYRQTLGQGPEFLTYFQNEAQLEKSRLLSDRFSAERPKGSFSTLEIQRTEQGDSAMYLCASSKASNYGYTFGSGTRLTVV.

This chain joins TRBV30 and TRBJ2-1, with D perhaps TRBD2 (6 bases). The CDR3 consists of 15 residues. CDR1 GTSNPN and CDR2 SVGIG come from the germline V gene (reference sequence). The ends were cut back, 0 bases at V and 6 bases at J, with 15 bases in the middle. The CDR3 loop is CAWSVFGGTANEQFF. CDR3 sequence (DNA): TGTGCCTGGAGTGTCTTCGGGGGTACAGCCAATGAGCAGTTCTTC. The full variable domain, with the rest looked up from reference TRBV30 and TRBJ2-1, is SQTIHQWPATLVQPVGSPLSLECTVEGTSNPNLYWYRQAAGRGLQLLFYSVGIGQISSEVPQNLSASRPQDRQFILSSKKLLLSDSGFYLCAWSVFGGTANEQFFGPGTRLTVL.